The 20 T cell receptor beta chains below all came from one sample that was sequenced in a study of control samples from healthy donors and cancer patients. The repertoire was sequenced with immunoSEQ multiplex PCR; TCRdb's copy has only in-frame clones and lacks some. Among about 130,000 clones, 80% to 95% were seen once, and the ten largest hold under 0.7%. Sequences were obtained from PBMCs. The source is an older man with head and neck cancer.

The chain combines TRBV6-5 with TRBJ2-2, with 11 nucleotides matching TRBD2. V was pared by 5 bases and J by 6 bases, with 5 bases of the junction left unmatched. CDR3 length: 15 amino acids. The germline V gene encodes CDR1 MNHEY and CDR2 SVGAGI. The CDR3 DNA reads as TGTGCCAGCAGTAATAGCGGGGGGGCTTCCGGGGAGCTGTTTTTT. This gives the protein CASSNSGGASGELFF.

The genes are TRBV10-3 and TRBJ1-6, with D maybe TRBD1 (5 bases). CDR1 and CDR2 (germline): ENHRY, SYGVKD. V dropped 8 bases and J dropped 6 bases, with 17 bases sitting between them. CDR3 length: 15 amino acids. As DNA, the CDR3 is TGTGCCATCGGGGCGACGGCAGTTAGTAATTCACCCCTCCACTTT. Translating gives CAIGATAVSNSPLHF.

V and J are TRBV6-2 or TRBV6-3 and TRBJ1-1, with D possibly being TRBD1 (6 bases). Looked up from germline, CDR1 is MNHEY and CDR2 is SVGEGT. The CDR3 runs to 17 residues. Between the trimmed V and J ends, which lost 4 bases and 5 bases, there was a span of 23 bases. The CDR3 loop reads CASSSPPTNRDGTEAFF. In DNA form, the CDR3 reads TGTGCCAGCAGTTCCCCCCCCACGAACAGGGATGGGACTGAAGCTTTCTTT.

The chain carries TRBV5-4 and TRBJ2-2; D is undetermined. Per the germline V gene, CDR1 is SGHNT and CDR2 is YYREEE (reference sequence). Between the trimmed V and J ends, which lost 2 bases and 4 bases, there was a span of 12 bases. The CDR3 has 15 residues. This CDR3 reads CASSLLGQLTGELFF. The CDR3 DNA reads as TGTGCCAGCAGCTTACTCGGGCAGCTCACCGGGGAGCTGTTTTTT. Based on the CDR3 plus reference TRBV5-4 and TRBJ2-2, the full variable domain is ETGVTQSPTHLIKTRGQQVTLRCSSQSGHNTVSWYQQALGQGPQFIFQYYREEENGRGNFPPRFSGLQFPNYSSELNVNALELDDSALYLCASSLLGQLTGELFFGEGSRLTVL.

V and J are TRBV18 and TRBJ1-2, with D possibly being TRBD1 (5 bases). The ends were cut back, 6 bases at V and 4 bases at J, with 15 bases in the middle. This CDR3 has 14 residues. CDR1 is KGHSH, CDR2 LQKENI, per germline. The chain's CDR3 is CASSLGTVGYGYTF. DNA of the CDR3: TGTGCCAGCTCCCTCGGGACGGTCGGCTATGGCTACACCTTC.

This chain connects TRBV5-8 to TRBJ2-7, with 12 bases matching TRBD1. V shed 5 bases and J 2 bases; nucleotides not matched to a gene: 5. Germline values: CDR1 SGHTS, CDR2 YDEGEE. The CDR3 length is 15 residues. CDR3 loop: CASSPGTGGPYEQYF. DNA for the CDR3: TGTGCCAGCAGTCCCGGGACAGGGGGCCCCTACGAGCAGTACTTC.

The CDR3 coding sequence is TGCGCCAGCAGCGTGGGGACAGGATACACTGAAGCTTTCTTT. Its translation: CASSVGTGYTEAFF. This sequence joins TRBV5-1 and TRBJ1-1; 8 positions match TRBD1. Germline CDR1 is SGHRS and CDR2 is YFSETQ. Unmatched junction bases numbered 5, after V lost 4 bases and J lost 3 bases. This CDR3 has 14 amino acids.

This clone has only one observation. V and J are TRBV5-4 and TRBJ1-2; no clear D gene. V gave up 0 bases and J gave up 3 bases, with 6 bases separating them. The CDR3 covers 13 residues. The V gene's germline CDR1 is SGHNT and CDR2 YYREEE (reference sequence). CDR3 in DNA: TGTGCCAGCAGCTTGGTGGGTGACTATGGCTACACCTTC. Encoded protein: CASSLVGDYGYTF.

The chain's CDR3 is CAWGVVGELFF. Here the CDR3 DNA reads TGTGCCTGGGGGGTCGTCGGGGAGCTGTTTTTT. The chain recombines TRBV30 with TRBJ2-2; D is uncertain. The V gene lost 5 bases and the J gene lost 7 bases, with 8 bases spanning the gap. Germline CDR1 reads GTSNPN; CDR2 reads SVGIG (reference sequence). The CDR3 length is 11 residues.

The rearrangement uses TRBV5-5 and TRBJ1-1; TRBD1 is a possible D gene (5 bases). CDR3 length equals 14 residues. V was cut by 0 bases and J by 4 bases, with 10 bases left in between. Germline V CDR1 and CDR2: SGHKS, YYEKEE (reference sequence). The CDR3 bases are TGTGCCAGCAGCTTGGGGGGCGCGGTCACTGAAGCTTTCTTT. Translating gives CASSLGGAVTEAFF.

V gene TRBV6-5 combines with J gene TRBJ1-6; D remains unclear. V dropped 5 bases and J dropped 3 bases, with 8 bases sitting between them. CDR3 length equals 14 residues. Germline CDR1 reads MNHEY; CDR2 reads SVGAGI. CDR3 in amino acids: CASSLPDYNSPLHF. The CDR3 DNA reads TGTGCCAGCAGTCTCCCGGACTATAATTCACCCCTCCACTTT.

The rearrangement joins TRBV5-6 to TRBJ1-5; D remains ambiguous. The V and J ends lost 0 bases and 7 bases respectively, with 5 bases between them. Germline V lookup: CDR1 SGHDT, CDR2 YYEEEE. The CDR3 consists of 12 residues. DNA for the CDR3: TGTGCCAGCAGCTTGGGGGCCCAGCCCCAGCATTTT. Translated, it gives CASSLGAQPQHF.

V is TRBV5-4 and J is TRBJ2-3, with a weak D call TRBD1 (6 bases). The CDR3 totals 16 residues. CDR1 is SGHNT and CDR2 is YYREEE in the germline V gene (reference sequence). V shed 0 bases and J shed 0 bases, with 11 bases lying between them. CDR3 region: CASSLAQGRSTDTQYF. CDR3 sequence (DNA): TGTGCCAGCAGCTTGGCCCAGGGGCGAAGCACAGATACGCAGTATTTT.

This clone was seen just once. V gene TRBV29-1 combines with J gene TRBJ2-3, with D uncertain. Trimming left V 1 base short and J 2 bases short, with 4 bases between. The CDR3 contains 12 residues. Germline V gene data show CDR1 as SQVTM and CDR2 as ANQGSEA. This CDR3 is CSVEVPTDTQYF. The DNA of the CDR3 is TGCAGCGTTGAAGTCCCCACAGATACGCAGTATTTT.

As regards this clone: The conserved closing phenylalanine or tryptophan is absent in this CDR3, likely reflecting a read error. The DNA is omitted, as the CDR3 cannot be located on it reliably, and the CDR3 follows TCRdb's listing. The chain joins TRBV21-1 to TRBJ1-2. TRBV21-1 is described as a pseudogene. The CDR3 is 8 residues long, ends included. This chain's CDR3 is CASRGRSL.

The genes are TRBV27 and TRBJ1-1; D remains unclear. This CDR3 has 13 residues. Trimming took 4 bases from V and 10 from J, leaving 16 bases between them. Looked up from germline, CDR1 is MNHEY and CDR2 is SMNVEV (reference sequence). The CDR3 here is CASSYRRDGVAFF. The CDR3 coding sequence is TGTGCCAGCAGTTACCGACGGGATGGCGTAGCTTTCTTT.

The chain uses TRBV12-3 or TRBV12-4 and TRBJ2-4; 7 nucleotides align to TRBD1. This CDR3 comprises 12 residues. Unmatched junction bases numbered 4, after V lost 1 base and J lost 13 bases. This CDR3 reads CASSLEGAPQYF. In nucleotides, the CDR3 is TGTGCCAGCAGTTTAGAGGGGGCCCCCCAGTACTTC.

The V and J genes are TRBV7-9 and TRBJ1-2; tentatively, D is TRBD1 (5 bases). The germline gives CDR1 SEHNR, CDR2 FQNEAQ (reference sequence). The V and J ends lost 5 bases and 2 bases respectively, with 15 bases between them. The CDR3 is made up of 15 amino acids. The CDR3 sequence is CASSEGPLINYGYTF. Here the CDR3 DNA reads TGTGCCAGCAGCGAGGGACCGCTAATAAACTATGGCTACACCTTC.

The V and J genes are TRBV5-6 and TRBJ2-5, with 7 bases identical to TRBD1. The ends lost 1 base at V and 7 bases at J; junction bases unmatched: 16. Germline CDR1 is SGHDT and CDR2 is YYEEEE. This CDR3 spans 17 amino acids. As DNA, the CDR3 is TGTGCCAGCAGCTTGCCAGGGGGTACCCTAAGAGGGGGGACCCAGTACTTC. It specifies CASSLPGGTLRGGTQYF.

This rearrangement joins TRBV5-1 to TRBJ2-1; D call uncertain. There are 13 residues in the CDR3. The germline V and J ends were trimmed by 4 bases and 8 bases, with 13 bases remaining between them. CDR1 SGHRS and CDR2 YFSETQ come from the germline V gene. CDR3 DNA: TGCGCCAGCAGCGGGCTTATTGGGTATGAGCAGTTCTTC. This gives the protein CASSGLIGYEQFF.